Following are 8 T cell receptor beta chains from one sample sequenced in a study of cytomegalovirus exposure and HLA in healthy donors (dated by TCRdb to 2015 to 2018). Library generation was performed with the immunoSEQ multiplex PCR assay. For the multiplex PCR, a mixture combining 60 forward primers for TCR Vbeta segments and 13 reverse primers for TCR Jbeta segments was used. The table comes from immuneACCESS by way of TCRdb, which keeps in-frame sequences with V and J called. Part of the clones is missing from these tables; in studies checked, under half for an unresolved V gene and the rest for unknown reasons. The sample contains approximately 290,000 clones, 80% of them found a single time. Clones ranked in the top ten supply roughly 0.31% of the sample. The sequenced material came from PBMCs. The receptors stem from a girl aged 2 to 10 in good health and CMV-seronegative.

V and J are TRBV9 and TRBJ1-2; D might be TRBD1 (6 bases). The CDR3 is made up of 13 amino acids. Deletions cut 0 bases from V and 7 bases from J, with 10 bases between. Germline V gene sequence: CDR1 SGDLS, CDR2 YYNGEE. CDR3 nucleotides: TGTGCCAGCAGCGTAGTAGAAGGGGGTGGCTACACCTTC. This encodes CASSVVEGGGYTF. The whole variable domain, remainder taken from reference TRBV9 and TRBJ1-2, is DSGVTQTPKHLITATGQRVTLRCSPRSGDLSVYWYQQSLDQGLQFLIQYYNGEERAKGNILERFSAQQFPDLHSELNLSSLELGDSALYFCASSVVEGGGYTFGSGTRLTVV.

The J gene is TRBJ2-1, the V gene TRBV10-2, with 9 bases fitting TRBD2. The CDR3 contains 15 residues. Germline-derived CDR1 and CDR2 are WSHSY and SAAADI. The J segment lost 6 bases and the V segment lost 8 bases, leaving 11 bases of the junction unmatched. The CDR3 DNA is TGCGCCAGCCTATACACTCGCGGGAGGGGCAATGAGCAGTTCTTC. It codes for CASLYTRGRGNEQFF.

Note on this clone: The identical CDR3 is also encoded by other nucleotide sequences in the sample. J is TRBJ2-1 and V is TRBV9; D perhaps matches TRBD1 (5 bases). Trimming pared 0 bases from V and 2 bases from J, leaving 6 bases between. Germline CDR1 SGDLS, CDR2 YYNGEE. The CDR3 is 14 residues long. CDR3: CASSVGGTYNEQFF. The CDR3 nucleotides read TGTGCCAGCAGCGTAGGGGGCACCTACAATGAGCAGTTCTTC.

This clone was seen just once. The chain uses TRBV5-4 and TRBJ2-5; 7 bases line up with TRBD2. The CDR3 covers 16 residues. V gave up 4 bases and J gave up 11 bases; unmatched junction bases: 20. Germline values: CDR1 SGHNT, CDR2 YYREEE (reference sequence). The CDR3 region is CASSTLGTMGVREQYF. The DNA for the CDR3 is TGTGCCAGCAGCACCTTAGGGACTATGGGGGTTAGAGAGCAGTACTTC.

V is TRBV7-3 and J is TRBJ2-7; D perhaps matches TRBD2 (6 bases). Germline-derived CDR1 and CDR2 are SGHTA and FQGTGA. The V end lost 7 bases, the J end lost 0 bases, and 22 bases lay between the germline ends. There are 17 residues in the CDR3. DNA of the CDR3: TGTGCCAGCACCAAACCTCGGAGGACTATCGCCTCCTACGAGCAGTACTTC. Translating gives CASTKPRRTIASYEQYF.

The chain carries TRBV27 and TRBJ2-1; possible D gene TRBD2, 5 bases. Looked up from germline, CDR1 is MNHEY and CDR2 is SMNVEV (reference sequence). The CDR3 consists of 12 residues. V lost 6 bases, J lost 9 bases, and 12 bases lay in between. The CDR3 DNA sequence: TGTGCCAGCAGGATAGGGAGTTCTGAGCAGTTCTTC. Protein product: CASRIGSSEQFF.

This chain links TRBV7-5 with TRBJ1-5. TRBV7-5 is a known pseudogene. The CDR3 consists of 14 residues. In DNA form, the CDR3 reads TGTGCCAGCAGCTTAAAAGGGAGGGGTCAGCCCCAGCATTTT. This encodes CASSLKGRGQPQHF.

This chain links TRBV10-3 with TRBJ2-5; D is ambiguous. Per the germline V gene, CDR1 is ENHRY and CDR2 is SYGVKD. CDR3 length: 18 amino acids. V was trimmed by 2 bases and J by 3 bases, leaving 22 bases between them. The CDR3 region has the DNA TGTGCCATCAGTGAGACGGTTCGAGTTGGAACGGAGAAAGAGACCCAGTACTTC. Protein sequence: CAISETVRVGTEKETQYF.